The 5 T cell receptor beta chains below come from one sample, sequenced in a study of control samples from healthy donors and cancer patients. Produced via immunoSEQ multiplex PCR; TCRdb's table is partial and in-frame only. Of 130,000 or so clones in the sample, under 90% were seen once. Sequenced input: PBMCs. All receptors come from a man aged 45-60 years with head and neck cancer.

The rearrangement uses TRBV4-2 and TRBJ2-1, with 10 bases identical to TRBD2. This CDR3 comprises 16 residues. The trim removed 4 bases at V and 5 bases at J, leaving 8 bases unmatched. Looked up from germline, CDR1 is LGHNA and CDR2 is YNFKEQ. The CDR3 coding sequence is TGTGCCAGCAGCCCCCTTAGCAGCGGGGGGGACAATGAGCAGTTCTTC. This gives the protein CASSPLSSGGDNEQFF.

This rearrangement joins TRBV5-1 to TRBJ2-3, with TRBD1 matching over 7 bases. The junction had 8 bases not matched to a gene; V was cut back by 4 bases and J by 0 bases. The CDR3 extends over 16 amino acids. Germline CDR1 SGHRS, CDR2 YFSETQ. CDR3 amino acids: CASSGGQPISTDTQYF. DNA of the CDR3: TGCGCCAGCAGCGGGGGACAGCCAATAAGCACAGATACGCAGTATTTT.

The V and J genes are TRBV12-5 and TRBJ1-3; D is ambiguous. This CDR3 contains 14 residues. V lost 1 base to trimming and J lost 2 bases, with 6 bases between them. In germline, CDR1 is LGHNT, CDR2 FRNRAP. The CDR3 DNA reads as TGTGCTAGTGGTTTGGAGGGCGCTGGAAACACCATATATTTT. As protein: CASGLEGAGNTIYF.

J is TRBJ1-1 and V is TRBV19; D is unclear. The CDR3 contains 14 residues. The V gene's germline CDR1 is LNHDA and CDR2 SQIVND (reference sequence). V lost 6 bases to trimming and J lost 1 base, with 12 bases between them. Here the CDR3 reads CASSRGYPNTEAFF. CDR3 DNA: TGTGCCAGTAGCCGCGGATACCCGAACACTGAAGCTTTCTTT.

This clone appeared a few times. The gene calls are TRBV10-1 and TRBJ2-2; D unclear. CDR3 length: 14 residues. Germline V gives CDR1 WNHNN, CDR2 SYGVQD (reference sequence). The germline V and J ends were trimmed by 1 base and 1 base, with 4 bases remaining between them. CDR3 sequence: CASSEYRNTGELFF. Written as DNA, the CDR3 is TGCGCCAGCAGTGAGTACAGGAACACCGGGGAGCTGTTTTTT.